Below, one T cell receptor (beta chain) is given with its context. These data belong to a study of technical replicates of blood from several donors. Data came from immunoSEQ multiplex PCR; TCRdb stores just in-frame clones and leaves some out. This sample yields 70,000 or so clones, of which almost 99% are seen a single time; roughly 0.2% belongs to the top ten. Germline V CDR1 and CDR2: ENHRY, SYGVKD. This CDR3 is 17 amino acids long. The ends lost 6 bases at V and 4 bases at J; junction bases unmatched: 11. Sequenced sample: T cells isolated from PBMCs. This clonotype was obtained from a human donor in good health. The V call is TRBV10-3, the J call TRBJ2-5; TRBD2 agrees at 13 bases. The CDR3 region is CAISDRTSGSFGETQYF. CDR3 coding DNA: TGTGCCATCAGCGATCGGACTAGCGGGAGTTTTGGAGAGACCCAGTACTTC.